This paragraph covers one TCR beta chain sequence. RNA, at about 0.45 to 1 ug, was reverse transcribed with random hexamers. TCRdb independently ran MiXCR on the immunoSEQ multiplex PCR reads; one entry per CDR3 protein. The sample yields roughly 200,000 distinct CDR3 sequences, about 94% seen once. These data originate in a study of CD8 T cells in Susac syndrome. The sequence derives from a human donor in good health. Sequencing used CD4+ T cells from PBMCs.

The CDR3 reads CASSLRWGVETQYF. CDR3 nucleotide sequence: TGTGCCAGCAGCTTACGGTGGGGCGTGGAGACCCAGTACTTC. The chain couples TRBV7-2 to TRBJ2-5; D perhaps matches TRBD1 (5 bases). Germline CDR1 and CDR2: SGHTA and FQGNSA. Trimming took off 2 bases at V and 5 bases at J, with 12 bases between the two ends. The length of the CDR3 is 14 residues.